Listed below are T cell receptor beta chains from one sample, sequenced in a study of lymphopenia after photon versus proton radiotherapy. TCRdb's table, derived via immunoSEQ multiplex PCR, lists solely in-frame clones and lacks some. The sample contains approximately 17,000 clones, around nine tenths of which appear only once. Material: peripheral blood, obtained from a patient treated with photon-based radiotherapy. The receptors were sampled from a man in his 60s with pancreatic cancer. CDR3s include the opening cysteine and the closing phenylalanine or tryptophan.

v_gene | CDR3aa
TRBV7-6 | CASSLTSGGARDTQYF
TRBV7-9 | CASSLVGTNYGYTF
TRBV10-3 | CAISQGARIAGELFF
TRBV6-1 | CASRQGQSGNTIYF
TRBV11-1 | CASSSSQGRHLYGYTF
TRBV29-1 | CSARGMDGLANYGYTF
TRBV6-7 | CASSPAYSCRYSNQPQHF
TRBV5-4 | CASSLATNYGYTF
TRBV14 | CASSHLKLASGGDTQYF
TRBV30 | CAWSSWGPNEKLFF
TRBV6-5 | CASSYGTLYNEQFF
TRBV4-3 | CASSSGRRDRDSPLHF
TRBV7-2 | CASSLANGGYYGYTF
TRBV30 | CAWSRPRLAGRNEQFF
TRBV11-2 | CASSQGVVSRYGYTF
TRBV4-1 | CASSQRQLNNEQFF
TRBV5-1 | CASTGTGGSPWTGELFF
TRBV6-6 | CASFPSLGQPSFF
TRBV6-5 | CASSRQGGNQPQHF
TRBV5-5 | CASSPPGTANTEAFF
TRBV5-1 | CASRGVSIYEQYF
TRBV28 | CASNLNPGSSGYNEQFF
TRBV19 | CASSIQVSGNQPQHF
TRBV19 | CASSTGQGFYYGYTF
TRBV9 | CASSFRTGIRLDTIYF
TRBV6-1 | CASSIGPAGNYGYTF
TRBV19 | CASSFDWRNEQYF
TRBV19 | CASSIRLAGGRDETQYF
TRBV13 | CASSTRQEGNTEAFF
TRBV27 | CASSDLGQGRSNQPQHF
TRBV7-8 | CASRAGINTEAFF
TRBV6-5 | CASSLGQYTEAFF